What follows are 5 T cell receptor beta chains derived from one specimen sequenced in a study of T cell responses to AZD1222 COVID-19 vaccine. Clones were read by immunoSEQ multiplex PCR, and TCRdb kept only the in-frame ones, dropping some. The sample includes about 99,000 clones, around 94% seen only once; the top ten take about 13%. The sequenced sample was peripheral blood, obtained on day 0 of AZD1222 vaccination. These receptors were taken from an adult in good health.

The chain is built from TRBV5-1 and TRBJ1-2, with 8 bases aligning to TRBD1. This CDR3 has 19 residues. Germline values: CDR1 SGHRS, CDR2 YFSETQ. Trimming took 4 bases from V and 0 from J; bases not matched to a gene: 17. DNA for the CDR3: TGCGCCAGCAGCAACCGTCCCGGACAGGGTTTTAGTACTAACTATGGCTACACCTTC. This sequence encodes CASSNRPGQGFSTNYGYTF. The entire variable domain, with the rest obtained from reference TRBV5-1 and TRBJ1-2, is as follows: KAGVTQTPRYLIKTRGQQVTLSCSPISGHRSVSWYQQTPGQGLQFLFEYFSETQRNKGNFPGRFSGRQFSNSRSEMNVSTLELGDSALYLCASSNRPGQGFSTNYGYTFGSGTRLTVV.

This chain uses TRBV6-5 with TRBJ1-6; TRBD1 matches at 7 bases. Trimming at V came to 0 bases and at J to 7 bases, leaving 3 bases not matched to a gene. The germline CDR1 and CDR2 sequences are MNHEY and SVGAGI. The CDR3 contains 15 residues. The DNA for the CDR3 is TGTGCCAGCAGTTACTCCGGGACAGCCAATTCACCCCTCCACTTT. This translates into CASSYSGTANSPLHF.

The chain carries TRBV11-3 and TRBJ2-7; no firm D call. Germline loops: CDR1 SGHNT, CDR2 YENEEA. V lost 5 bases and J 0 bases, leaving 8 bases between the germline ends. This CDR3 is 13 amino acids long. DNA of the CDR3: TGTGCCAGCAGCGAAGGGTTCTCCTACGAGCAGTACTTC. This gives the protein CASSEGFSYEQYF.

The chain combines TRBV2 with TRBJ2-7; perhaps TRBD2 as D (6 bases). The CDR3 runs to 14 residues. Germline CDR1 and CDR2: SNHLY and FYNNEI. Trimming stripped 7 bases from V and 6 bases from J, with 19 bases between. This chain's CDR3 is CASKTGSDYSEQYF. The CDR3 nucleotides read TGTGCCAGCAAAACCGGGAGCGATTACTCCGAGCAGTACTTC.

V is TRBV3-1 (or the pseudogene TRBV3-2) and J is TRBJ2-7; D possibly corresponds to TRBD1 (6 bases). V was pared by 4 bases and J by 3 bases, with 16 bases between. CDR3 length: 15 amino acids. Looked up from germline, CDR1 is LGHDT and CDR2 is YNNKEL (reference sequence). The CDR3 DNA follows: TGTGCCAGCAGCCCCCGCCAGGGACACTACTACGAGCAGTACTTC. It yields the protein CASSPRQGHYYEQYF.